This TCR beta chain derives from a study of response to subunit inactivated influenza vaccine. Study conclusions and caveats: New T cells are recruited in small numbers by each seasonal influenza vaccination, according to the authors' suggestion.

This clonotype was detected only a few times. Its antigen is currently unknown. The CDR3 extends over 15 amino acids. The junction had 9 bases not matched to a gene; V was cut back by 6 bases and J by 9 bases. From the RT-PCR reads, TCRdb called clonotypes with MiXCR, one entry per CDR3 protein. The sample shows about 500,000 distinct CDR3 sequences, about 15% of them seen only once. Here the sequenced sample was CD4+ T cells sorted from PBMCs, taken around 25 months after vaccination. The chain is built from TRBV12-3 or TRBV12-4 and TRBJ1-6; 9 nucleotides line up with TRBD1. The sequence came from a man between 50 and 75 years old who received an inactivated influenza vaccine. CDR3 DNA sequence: TGTGCCAGCAGACAAACAGGGGGCGCGGCTTCACCCCTCCACTTT. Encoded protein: CASRQTGGAASPLHF.